This T cell receptor (beta chain) was retrieved from a study of blood T cells in healthy people across ages. Findings and limits, study-wide: Diversity estimates drawn from one million T cells were deemed underestimates.

Sample-barcoded 5' priming and a J-beta primer mix drove a second PCR of roughly 6 to 12 cycles. One entry per CDR3 protein results from TCRdb running MiXCR on the 5' RACE reads. The repertoire consists of approximately 780,000 distinct CDR3 sequences, with more than 25% occurring once and the leading ten covering 2.5% to 3.5%. Turning to this clonotype: Its antigen is currently unknown. An end of the junction differs from the germline gene, which may be a read error.

The CDR3 length is 15 residues. Germline V lookup: CDR1 SGHRS, CDR2 YFSETQ. These data also formed part of another study, on T cells of mothers and their children. That report notes: A few healthy Caucasian mothers and their six children donated. Using around 1.4 ug per 15 ul, all extracted RNA underwent cDNA synthesis. Normalized overlap was always slightly, never significantly, higher in related than unrelated mother-child pairs.

The sequence was obtained from a boy aged 5 to 17 in good health. The sequenced sample consisted of blood. V gene TRBV5-1 combines with J gene TRBJ2-5; 15 nucleotides agree with TRBD2. CDR3 DNA sequence: TGCGCCAGCAGCGTGGGACTAGCGGGGGGCCCCTCGCAGAACTTC. It yields the protein CASSVGLAGGPSQNF.